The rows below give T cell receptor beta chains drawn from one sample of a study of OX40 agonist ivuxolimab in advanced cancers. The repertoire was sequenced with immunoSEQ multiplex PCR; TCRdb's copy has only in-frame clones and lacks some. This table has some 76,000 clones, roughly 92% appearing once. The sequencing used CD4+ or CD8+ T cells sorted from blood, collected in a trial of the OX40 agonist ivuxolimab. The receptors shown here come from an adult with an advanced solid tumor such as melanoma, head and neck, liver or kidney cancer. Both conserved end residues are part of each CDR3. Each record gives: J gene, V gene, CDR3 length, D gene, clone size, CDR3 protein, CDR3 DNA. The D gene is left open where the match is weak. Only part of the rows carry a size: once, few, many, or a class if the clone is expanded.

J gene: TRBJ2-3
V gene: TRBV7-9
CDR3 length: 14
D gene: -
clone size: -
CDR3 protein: CASSLPGHTDTQYF
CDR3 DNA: TGTGCCAGCAGCTTACCAGGGCACACAGATACGCAGTATTTT

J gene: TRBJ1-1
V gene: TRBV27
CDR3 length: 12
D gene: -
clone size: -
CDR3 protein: CASSPFGQEAFF
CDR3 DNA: TGTGCCAGCAGTCCCTTCGGACAGGAAGCTTTCTTT

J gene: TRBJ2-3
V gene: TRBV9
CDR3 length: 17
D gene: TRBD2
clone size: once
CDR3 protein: CASSVAGSGGETDTQYF
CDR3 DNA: TGTGCCAGCAGCGTAGCTGGTAGCGGGGGGGAAACAGATACGCAGTATTTT

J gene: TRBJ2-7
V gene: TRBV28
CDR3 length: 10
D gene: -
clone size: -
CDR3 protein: CASSFAEQYF
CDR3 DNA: TGTGCCAGCAGTTTCGCCGAGCAGTACTTC

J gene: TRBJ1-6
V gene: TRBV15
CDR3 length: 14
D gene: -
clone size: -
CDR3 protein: CATSTGPSDSPLHF
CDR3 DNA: TGTGCCACCAGCACAGGGCCTTCGGATTCACCCCTCCACTTT

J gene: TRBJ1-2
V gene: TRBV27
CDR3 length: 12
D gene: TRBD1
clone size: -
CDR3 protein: CASRQGNYGYTF
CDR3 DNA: TGTGCCAGCCGACAGGGGAACTATGGCTACACCTTC

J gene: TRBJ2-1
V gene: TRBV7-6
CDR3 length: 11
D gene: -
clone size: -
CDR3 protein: CASSSGALQFF
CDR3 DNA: TGTGCCAGCAGCTCCGGGGCCCTTCAGTTCTTC

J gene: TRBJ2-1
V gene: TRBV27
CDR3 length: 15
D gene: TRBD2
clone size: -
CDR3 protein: CASSLGTSGYNEQFF
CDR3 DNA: TGTGCCAGCAGTCTCGGGACTAGCGGCTACAATGAGCAGTTCTTC

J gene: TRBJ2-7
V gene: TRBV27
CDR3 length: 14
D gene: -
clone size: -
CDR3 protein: CASSLWQGGYEQYF
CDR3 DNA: TGTGCCAGCAGTTTATGGCAGGGAGGCTACGAGCAGTACTTC

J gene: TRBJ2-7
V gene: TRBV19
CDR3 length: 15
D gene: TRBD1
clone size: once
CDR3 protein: CASSIPGQGPYEQYF
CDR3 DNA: TGTGCCAGTAGTATACCGGGACAGGGCCCCTACGAGCAGTACTTC

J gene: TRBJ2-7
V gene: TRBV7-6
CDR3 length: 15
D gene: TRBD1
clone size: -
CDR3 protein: CASSSLQGATYEQYF
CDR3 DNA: TGTGCCAGCAGCTCTTTGCAGGGGGCAACCTACGAGCAGTACTTC

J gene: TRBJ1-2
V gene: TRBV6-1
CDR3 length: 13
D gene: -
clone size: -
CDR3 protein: CASSWGVGYGYTF
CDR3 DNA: TGTGCCAGCAGTTGGGGGGTCGGCTATGGCTACACCTTC

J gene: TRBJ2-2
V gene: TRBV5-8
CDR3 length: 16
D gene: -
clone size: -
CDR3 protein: CASSARPGLKAWELFF
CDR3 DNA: TGTGCCAGCAGCGCACGACCGGGACTTAAAGCTTGGGAGCTGTTTTTT

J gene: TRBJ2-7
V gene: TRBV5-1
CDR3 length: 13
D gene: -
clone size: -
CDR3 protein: CASSLAPSYEQYF
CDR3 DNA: TGCGCCAGCAGCTTGGCCCCCTCATACGAGCAGTACTTC

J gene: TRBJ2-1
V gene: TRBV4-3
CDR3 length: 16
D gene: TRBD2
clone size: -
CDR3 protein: CASSPGLAGGINEQFF
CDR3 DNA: TGCGCCAGCAGCCCCGGACTAGCGGGGGGGATCAATGAGCAGTTCTTC

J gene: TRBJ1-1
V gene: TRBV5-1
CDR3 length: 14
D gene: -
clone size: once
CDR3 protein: CASSLGGEGTEAFF
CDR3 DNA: TGCGCCAGCAGCTTGGGAGGGGAGGGCACTGAAGCTTTCTTT

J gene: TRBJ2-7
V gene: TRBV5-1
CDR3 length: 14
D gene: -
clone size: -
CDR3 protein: CASSFVGGLYEQYF
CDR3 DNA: TGCGCCAGCAGCTTCGTTGGGGGGTTGTACGAGCAGTACTTC

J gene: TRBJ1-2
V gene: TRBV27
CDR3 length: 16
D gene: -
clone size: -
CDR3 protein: CASSSPVGGGSGGYTF
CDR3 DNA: TGTGCCAGCAGTTCCCCAGTAGGGGGGGGGTCAGGCGGCTACACCTTC

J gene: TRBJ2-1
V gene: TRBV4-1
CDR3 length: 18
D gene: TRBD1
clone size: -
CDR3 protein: CASSQAIVVGQGLNEQFF
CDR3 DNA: TGCGCCAGCAGCCAAGCCATCGTCGTGGGACAGGGATTAAATGAGCAGTTCTTC

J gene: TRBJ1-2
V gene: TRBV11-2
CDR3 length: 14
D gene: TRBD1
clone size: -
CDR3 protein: CASSQTGAAFVYTF
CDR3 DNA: TGTGCCAGCAGTCAAACAGGGGCCGCTTTCGTCTACACCTTC

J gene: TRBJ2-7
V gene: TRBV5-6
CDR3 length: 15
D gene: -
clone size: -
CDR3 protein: CASSLPGRGTYEQYF
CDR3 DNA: TGTGCCAGCAGCTTACCGGGAAGAGGAACTTACGAGCAGTACTTC

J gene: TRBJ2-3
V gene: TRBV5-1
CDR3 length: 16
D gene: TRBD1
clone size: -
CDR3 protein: CASSLDRGQAIDTQYF
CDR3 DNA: TGCGCCAGCAGCTTGGATCGGGGACAGGCTATAGATACGCAGTATTTT

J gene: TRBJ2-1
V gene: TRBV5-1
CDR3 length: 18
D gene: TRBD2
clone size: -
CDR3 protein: CASSSPRDAGGPYNEQFF
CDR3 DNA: TGCGCCAGCAGCTCCCCCCGTGATGCGGGGGGGCCCTACAATGAGCAGTTCTTC

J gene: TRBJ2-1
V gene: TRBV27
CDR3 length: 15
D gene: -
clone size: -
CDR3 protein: CASSLSLGRDNEQFF
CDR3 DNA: TGTGCCAGCAGTTTATCTCTAGGACGAGACAATGAGCAGTTCTTC

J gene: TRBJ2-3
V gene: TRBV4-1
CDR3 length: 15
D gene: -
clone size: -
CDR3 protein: CASSQGGLAADTQYF
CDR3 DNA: TGCGCCAGCAGCCAAGGAGGGCTAGCTGCAGATACGCAGTATTTT

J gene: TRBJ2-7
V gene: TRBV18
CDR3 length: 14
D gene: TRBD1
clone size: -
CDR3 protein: CASSPDRGPYEQYF
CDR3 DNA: TGTGCCAGCTCACCCGACAGGGGCCCCTACGAGCAGTACTTC

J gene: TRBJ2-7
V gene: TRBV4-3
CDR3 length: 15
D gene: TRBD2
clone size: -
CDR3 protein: CASSLGLAGSYEQYF
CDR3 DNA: TGCGCCAGCAGCCTGGGACTAGCGGGGTCCTACGAGCAGTACTTC

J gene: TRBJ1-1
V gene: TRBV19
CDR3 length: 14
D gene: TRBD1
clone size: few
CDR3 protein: CASSMGQGNTEAFF
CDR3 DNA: TGTGCCAGTAGTATGGGACAGGGGAACACTGAAGCTTTCTTT

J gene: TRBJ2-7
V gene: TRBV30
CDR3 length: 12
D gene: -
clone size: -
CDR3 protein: CAWSLAFYEQYF
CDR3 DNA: TGTGCCTGGAGTTTGGCCTTCTACGAGCAGTACTTC

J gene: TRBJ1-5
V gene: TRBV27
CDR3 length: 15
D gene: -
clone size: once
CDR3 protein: CASSSSGQVSQPQHF
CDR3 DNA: TGTGCCAGCAGTTCGTCCGGGCAAGTATCTCAGCCCCAGCATTTT

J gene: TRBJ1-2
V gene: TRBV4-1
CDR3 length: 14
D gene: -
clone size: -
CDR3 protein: CASSQATGGYGYTF
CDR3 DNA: TGCGCCAGCAGCCAAGCTACGGGGGGCTATGGCTACACCTTC

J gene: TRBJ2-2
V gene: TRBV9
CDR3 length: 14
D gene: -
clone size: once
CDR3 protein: CASSVVSGIGELFF
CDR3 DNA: TGTGCCAGCAGCGTAGTTTCAGGTATCGGGGAGCTGTTTTTT

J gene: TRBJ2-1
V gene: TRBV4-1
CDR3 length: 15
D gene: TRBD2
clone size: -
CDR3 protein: CASSQVLAGAWEQFF
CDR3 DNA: TGCGCCAGCAGCCAAGTCCTAGCGGGGGCCTGGGAGCAGTTCTTC

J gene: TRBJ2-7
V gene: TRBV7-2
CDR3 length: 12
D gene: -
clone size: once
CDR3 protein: CASSFNSYEQYF
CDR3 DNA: TGTGCCAGCAGCTTCAACAGCTACGAGCAGTACTTC

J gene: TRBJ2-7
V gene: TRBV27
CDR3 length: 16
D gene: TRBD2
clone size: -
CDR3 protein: CASSPSAGGLSYEQYF
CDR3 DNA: TGTGCCAGCAGTCCTTCAGCGGGGGGGCTGTCCTACGAGCAGTACTTC

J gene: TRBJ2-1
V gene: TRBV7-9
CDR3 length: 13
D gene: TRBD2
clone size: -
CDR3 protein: CAWLAGVYNEQFF
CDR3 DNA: TGTGCTTGGCTAGCGGGGGTCTACAATGAGCAGTTCTTC

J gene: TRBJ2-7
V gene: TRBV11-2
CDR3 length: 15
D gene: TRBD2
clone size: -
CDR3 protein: CASSTTLAGAYEQYF
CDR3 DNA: TGTGCCAGCAGCACTACCCTGGCGGGGGCCTACGAGCAGTACTTC

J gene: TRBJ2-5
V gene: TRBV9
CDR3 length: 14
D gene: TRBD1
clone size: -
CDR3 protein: CASSFGTGEETQYF
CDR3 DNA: TGTGCCAGCAGCTTCGGGACAGGGGAGGAGACCCAGTACTTC

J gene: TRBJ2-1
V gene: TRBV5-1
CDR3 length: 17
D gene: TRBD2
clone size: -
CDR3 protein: CASSEGRGGQGVPEQFF
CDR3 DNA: TGCGCCAGCAGCGAGGGAAGGGGAGGGCAGGGAGTGCCGGAGCAGTTCTTC

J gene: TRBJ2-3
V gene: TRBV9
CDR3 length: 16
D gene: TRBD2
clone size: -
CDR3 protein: CASSDLAGVDTDTQYF
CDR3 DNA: TGTGCCAGCAGCGATCTAGCGGGGGTGGACACAGATACGCAGTATTTT

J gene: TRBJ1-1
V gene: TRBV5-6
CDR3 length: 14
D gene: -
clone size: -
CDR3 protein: CASTSTAFRPEAFF
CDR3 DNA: TGTGCCAGCACCTCCACCGCTTTCAGGCCTGAAGCTTTCTTT

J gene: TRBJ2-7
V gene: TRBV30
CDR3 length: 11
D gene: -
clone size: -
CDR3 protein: CAWSVSYEQYF
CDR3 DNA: TGTGCCTGGAGTGTCTCTTACGAGCAGTACTTC

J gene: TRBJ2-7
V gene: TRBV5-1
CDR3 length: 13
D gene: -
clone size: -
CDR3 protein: CASSFGGGNEQYF
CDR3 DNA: TGCGCCAGCAGTTTCGGGGGCGGAAACGAGCAGTACTTC

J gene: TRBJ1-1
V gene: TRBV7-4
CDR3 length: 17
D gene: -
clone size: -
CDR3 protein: CASSKSPVGSMNTEAFF
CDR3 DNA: TGTGCCAGCAGTAAGTCCCCAGTAGGAAGTATGAACACTGAAGCTTTCTTT

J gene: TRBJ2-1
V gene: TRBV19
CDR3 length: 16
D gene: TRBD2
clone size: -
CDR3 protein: CASSTLAGSSYNEQFF
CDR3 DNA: TGTGCCAGTAGTACCTTAGCGGGGTCGTCCTACAATGAGCAGTTCTTC

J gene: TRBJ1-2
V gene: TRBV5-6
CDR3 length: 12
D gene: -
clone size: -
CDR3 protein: CASSLPNNGYTF
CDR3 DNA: TGTGCCAGCAGCTTGCCCAACAATGGCTACACCTTC

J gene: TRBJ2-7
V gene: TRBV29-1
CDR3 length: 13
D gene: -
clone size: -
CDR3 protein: CSVVGGNSYEQYF
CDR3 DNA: TGCAGCGTTGTTGGGGGCAACTCCTACGAGCAGTACTTC

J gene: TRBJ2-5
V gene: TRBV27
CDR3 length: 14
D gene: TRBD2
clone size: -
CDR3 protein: CASSFGGAQETQYF
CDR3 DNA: TGTGCCAGCAGTTTCGGGGGGGCTCAAGAGACCCAGTACTTC

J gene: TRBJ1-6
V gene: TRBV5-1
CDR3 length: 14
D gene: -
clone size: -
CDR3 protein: CASSSGQSGSPLHF
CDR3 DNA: TGCGCCAGCAGCTCCGGACAGTCAGGATCACCCCTCCACTTT

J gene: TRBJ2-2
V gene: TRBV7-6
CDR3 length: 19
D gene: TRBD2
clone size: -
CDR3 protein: CASSYRHPSGGKWDGELFF
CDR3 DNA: TGTGCCAGCAGCTACCGACACCCTAGCGGGGGGAAGTGGGACGGGGAGCTGTTTTTT

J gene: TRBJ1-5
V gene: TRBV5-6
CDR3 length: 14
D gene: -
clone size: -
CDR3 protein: CASSSGDVVQPQHF
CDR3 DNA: TGTGCCAGCAGCTCAGGGGACGTAGTACAGCCCCAGCATTTT

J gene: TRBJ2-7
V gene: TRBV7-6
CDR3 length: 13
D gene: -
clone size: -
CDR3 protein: CASSLTSSYEQYF
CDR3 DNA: TGTGCCAGCAGCTTAACATCCTCCTACGAGCAGTACTTC

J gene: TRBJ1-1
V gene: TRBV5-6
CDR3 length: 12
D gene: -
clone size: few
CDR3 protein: CASSSGVAEAFF
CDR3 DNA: TGTGCCAGCAGCTCAGGGGTTGCTGAAGCTTTCTTT

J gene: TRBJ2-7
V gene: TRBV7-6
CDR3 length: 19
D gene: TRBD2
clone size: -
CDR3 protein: CASSLDPPATSGTGYEQYF
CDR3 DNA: TGTGCCAGCAGCTTAGACCCGCCCGCGACTAGCGGGACAGGATACGAGCAGTACTTC

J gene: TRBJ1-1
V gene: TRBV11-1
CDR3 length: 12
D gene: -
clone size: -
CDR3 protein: CASSSLRNEAFF
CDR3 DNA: TGTGCCAGCAGCTCCCTCCGGAATGAAGCTTTCTTT

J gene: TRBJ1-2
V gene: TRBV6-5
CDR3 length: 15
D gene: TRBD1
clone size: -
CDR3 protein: CASSYDSTGDYGYTF
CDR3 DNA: TGTGCCAGCAGTTACGACTCTACAGGGGACTATGGCTACACCTTC

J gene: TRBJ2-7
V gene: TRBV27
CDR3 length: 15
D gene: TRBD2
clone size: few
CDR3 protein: CASRTSGGLSYEQYF
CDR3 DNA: TGTGCCAGCAGGACTAGCGGGGGGCTCTCCTACGAGCAGTACTTC